This T cell receptor beta chain was retrieved from a study of blood T cell repertoires in COVID-19. Study at large: Material from acute and convalescent COVID-19 was sourced from the United States, Italy and Spain. In each case, the material was cDNA or gDNA derived from T cells, B-cell-depleted T cells, or PBMCs.

The CDR3 length is 14 residues. Trimming took off 4 bases at V and 6 bases at J, with 13 bases between the two ends. The V gene's germline CDR1 is LGHNA and CDR2 YNFKEQ. The authors' processing: Quantification of nucleated cells was approximated via reference gene primer amplification. This table comes from immunoSEQ multiplex PCR, and its TCRdb copy is limited to in-frame clones, with some not included. Clone size and V and J calls were adopted from that table, with D and trimming inferred from the DNA. The table records over 150,000 clones, approximately 91% of them present only once. Sample: peripheral blood. The source of this sequence is a man aged 50 to 60 with acute or convalescent COVID-19. The chain joins TRBV4-2 to TRBJ2-1; no firm D call. The CDR3 nucleotides read TGTGCCAGCAGCCCACCTAACTCAATCAATGAGCAGTTCTTC. Translation: CASSPPNSINEQFF.